This TCR beta chain was identified in a study of memory CD4+ T cells and cytomegalovirus serostatus. Regarding the study as a whole: Suggested: most of the CMV-linked TCR signature lies in CD4+ memory cells.

Single viable CD3+CD4+CD8-CD45RO+ cells were sorted as the memory CD4+ T cells. Trimming took 0 bases from V and 0 from J, leaving 12 bases between them. Per germline, CDR1 LGHNA and CDR2 YSLEER. This CDR3 has 18 residues. Points on this clone: Its antigen is unknown.

Data came from immunoSEQ multiplex PCR; TCRdb stores just in-frame clones and leaves some out. The table shows around 88,000 clones, with roughly 80% occurring only once. The sequenced material came from memory CD4+ T cells from blood. The V and J genes are TRBV4-3 and TRBJ2-6; D gene unclear. The source is an adult in good health and CMV-seropositive. In DNA form, the CDR3 reads TGCGCCAGCAGCCAAGAAATAGGGCCAAGCTCTGGGGCCAACGTCCTGACTTTC. This sequence encodes CASSQEIGPSSGANVLTF.